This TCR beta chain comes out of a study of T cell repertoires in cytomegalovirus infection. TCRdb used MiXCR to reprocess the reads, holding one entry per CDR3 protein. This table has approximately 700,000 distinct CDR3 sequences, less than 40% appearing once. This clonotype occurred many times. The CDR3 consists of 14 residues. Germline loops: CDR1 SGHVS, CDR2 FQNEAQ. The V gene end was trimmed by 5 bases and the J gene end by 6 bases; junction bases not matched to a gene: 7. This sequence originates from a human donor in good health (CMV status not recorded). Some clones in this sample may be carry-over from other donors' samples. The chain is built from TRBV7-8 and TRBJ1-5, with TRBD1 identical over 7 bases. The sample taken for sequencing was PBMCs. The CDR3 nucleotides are TGTGCCAGCAGCCTCCGGACAGGCGGTCAGCCCCAGCATTTT. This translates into CASSLRTGGQPQHF.